This TCR beta chain was obtained from a study of shared clonotypes between healthy human individuals. Study in general: Participating donors consisted of two women and a few men aged 18 to 49.

In regard to this clone: Its antigen remains unknown.

TCRdb's copy holds only in-frame clones and misses some; the assay was immunoSEQ multiplex PCR. This table has some 2,500,000 clones, 85% to 95% appearing once. General study results and limits: Generally, naive subsets came out with larger estimated richness than memory subsets.

The specimen was naive CD4+ T cells from PBMCs. The subset is: CD45RA+ positively selected. This sequence was found in a man between 18 and 35 years old in good health. Some clones in this sample may be carry-over from other donors' samples.

The CDR3 nucleotides are TGTGCCAGCAGCACCCGGGGTGGCAGGGCGAACACTGAAGCTTTCTTT. Amino acid sequence: CASSTRGGRANTEAFF. This chain uses TRBV11-2 with TRBJ1-1, with a tentative D call TRBD1 (5 bases). The CDR3 length is 16 residues. Trimming pared 5 bases from V and 1 base from J, leaving 17 bases between. CDR1 SGHAT and CDR2 FQNNGV come from the germline V gene.